These 10 T cell receptor beta chains came from one sample sequenced in a study of beta chain features in type 1 diabetes (dated by TCRdb to the late 2010s). Receptor amplification or capture employed the immunoSEQ multiplex PCR assay. The High Capacity cDNA Reverse Transcription Kit was used to reverse transcribe all of the isolated RNA, meaning that expressed TCRB transcripts were what got sequenced. As stored in TCRdb, this immuneACCESS dataset retains in-frame rearrangements with V and J assigned. A fraction of the clones does not appear; measured against another copy, unresolved V genes explain less than half of the discrepancy, and the remainder lacks a known reason. This sample comprises under 200,000 clones, roughly 8% of them detected only once. In total, the top ten clones hold about 0.6% of the sample. Sequencing was performed on central memory CD4+ T cells from blood. All receptors come from a man between 18 and 35 years old in good health.

This clone was seen repeatedly, ten times or more. The V and J genes are TRBV23-1 and TRBJ2-2; no firm D call. TRBV23-1 belongs to the ORF category, with a function that is uncertain. The CDR3 has 14 residues. With 0 bases removed from V and 13 bases from J, the gap between germline ends came to 15 bases. Written as DNA, the CDR3 is TGCGCCAGCAGTCAATCGGGCCCTCTCCGATTGCTGTTTTTT. Translated, it gives CASSQSGPLRLLFF.

This rearrangement joins TRBV18 to TRBJ2-5; the match to TRBD2 covers 9 bases. The CDR3 is made up of 19 amino acids. Unmatched junction bases numbered 14, after V lost 2 bases and J lost 1 base. Germline CDR1 reads KGHSH; CDR2 reads LQKENI. CDR3 region: CASSPAGLAATNIQETQYF. The CDR3 nucleotides are TGTGCCAGCTCACCAGCGGGACTAGCCGCAACTAATATCCAAGAGACCCAGTACTTC.

The genes are TRBV29-1 and TRBJ2-5; D unclear. The last part of the DNA fits TRBJ2-7 better; the J call may be wrong. CDR1 is SQVTM and CDR2 is ANQGSEA in the germline V gene. This CDR3 spans 12 amino acids. The CDR3 bases are TGCAGCGTTGGTTGGGACTCCTACGAGCAGTACTTC. This translates into CSVGWDSYEQYF.

The V call is TRBV7-3, the J call TRBJ2-1, with 12 bases matching TRBD2. The CDR3 consists of 15 residues. Germline-derived CDR1 and CDR2 are SGHTA and FQGTGA. Trimming removed 2 bases from V and 9 bases from J; junction bases left unmatched: 5. CDR3 bases: TGTGCCAGCAGCTTAGCGGCTAGCGGGGGGGGTGAGCAGTTCTTC. Translated: CASSLAASGGGEQFF.

The genes are TRBV27 and TRBJ2-2; 8 bases match TRBD2. Germline CDR1 reads MNHEY; CDR2 reads SMNVEV (reference sequence). The CDR3 has 17 amino acids. The V segment lost 2 bases and the J segment 1 base; nucleotides outside the gene matches: 6. CDR3 coding DNA: TGTGCCAGCAGTTTACGGGGGGGGACTGTGAACACCGGGGAGCTGTTTTTT. This sequence encodes CASSLRGGTVNTGELFF.

With respect to this clone: Other DNA sequences in the same sample also yield this CDR3. This rearrangement joins TRBV7-2 to TRBJ1-1; TRBD1 aligns across 7 bases. V lost 1 base to trimming and J lost 2 bases; unmatched junction nucleotides: 1. Germline lookup yields CDR1 SGHTA and CDR2 FQGNSA. The CDR3 is 14 amino acids. The CDR3 region is CASSLGQGNTEAFF. CDR3 DNA: TGTGCCAGCAGCTTAGGACAGGGCAACACTGAAGCTTTCTTT.

The V and J genes are TRBV7-9 and TRBJ2-1; 8 bases fit TRBD1. This CDR3 contains 14 residues. J gave up 13 bases and V 3 bases, and 11 bases lay outside the gene matches. The germline CDR1 and CDR2 sequences are SEHNR and FQNEAQ (reference sequence). This CDR3 reads CASSFSWDRQPQFF. CDR3 bases: TGTGCCAGCAGCTTCAGTTGGGACAGGCAACCCCAGTTCTTC. Based on the CDR3 plus reference TRBV7-9 and TRBJ2-1, the full variable domain is DTGVSQNPRHKITKRGQNVTFRCDPISEHNRLYWYRQTLGQGPEFLTYFQNEAQLEKSRLLSDRFSAERPKGSFSTLEIQRTEQGDSAMYLCASSFSWDRQPQFFGPGTRLTVL.

The gene calls are TRBV5-6 and TRBJ2-5; D gene ambiguous. Germline V lookup: CDR1 SGHDT, CDR2 YYEEEE. The CDR3 length is 14 residues. Trimming took 4 bases from V and 5 from J, leaving 15 bases between them. The chain's CDR3 is CASSRYRFSETQYF. The CDR3 nucleotides are TGTGCCAGCAGCCGTTATAGATTTTCGGAGACCCAGTACTTC.

This clone has just a few counts. The chain uses TRBV19 and TRBJ1-5; the match to TRBD1 covers 9 bases. There are 14 residues in the CDR3. Losses at the gene ends were 5 bases for V and 5 bases for J; bases not matched to a gene: 4. CDR1 is LNHDA, CDR2 SQIVND, per germline (reference sequence). Here the CDR3 DNA reads TGTGCCAGTAGTGGGACAGGGCTTCATCAGCCCCAGCATTTT. Translating it yields CASSGTGLHQPQHF.

This clone was counted ten times or more. This sequence joins TRBV11-2 and TRBJ2-7, with 9 nucleotides matching TRBD2. The V gene's germline CDR1 is SGHAT and CDR2 FQNNGV. CDR3 length: 15 amino acids. Trimming took 4 bases from V and 3 from J; bases not matched to a gene: 7. The CDR3 DNA reads as TGTGCCAGCAGCTCACAGACTAGCGGTATCTACGAGCAGTACTTC. It specifies CASSSQTSGIYEQYF.